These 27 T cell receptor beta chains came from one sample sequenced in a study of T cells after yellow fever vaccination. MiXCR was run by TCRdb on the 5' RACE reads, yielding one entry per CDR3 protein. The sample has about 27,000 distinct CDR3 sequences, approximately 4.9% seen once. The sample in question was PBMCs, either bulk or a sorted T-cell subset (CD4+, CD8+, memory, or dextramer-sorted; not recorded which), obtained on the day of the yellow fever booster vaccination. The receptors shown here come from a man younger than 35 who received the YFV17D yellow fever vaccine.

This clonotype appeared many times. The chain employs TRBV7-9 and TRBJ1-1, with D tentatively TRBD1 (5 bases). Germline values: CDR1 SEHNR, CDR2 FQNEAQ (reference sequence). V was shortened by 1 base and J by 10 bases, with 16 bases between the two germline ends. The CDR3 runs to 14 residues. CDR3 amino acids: CASSLGGQGGSAFF. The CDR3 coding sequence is TGTGCCAGCAGCTTAGGTGGCCAGGGTGGATCAGCTTTCTTT.

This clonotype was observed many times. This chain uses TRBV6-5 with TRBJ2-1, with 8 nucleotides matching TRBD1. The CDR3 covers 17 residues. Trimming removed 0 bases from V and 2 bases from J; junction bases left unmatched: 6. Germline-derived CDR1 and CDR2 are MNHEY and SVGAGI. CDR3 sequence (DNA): TGTGCCAGCAGTTACTCCCCTCAGGGGGCTGCCTACAATGAGCAGTTCTTC. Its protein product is CASSYSPQGAAYNEQFF.

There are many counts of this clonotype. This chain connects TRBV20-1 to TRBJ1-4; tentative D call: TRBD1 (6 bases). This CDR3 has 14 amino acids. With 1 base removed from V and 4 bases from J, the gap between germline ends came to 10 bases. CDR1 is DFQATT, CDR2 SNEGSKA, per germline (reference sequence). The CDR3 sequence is CSARAGALNEKLFF. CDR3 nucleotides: TGCAGTGCTAGAGCGGGGGCACTTAATGAAAAACTGTTTTTT.

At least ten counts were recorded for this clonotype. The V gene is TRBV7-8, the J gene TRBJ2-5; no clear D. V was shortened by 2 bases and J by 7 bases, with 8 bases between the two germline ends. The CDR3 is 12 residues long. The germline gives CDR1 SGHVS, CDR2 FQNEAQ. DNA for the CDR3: TGTGCCAGCAGCTTATTCCGTCGGACCCAGTACTTC. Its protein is CASSLFRRTQYF.

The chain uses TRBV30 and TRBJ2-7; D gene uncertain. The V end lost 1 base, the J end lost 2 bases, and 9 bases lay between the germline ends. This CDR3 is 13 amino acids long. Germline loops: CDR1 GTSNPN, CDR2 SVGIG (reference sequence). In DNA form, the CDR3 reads TGTGCCTGGAGTGGTCTACTACCCTACGAGCAGTACTTC. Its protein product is CAWSGLLPYEQYF. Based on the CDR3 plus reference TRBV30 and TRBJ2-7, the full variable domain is SQTIHQWPATLVQPVGSPLSLECTVEGTSNPNLYWYRQAAGRGLQLLFYSVGIGQISSEVPQNLSASRPQDRQFILSSKKLLLSDSGFYLCAWSGLLPYEQYFGPGTRLTVT.

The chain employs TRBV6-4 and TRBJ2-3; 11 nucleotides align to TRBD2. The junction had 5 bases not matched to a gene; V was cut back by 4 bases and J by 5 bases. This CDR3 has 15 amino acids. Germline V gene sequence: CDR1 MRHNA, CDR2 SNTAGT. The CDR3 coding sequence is TGTGCCAGCAGTGTTAGCGGGGGGGGCAAAGATACGCAGTATTTT. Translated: CASSVSGGGKDTQYF.

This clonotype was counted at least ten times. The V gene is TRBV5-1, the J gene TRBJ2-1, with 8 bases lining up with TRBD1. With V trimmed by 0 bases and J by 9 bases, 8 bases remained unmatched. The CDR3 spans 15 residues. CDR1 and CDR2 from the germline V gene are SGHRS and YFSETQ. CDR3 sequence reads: CASSLDGQGIGEQFF. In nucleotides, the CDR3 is TGCGCCAGCAGCTTGGACGGACAGGGCATCGGTGAGCAGTTCTTC.

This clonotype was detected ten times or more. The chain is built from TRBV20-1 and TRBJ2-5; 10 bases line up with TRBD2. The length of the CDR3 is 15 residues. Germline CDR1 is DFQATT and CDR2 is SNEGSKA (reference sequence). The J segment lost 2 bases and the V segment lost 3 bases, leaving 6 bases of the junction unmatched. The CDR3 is CSASPSGGPQETQYF. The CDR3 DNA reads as TGCAGTGCTAGCCCTAGCGGGGGCCCTCAAGAGACCCAGTACTTC.

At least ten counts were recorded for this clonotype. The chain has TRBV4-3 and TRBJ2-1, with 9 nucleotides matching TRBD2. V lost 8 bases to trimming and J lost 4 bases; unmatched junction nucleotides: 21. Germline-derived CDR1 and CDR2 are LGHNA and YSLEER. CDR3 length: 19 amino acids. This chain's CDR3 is CASSFKFGGGALRYNEQFF. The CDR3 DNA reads TGCGCCAGCTCTTTCAAGTTTGGCGGGGGGGCCCTGAGGTACAATGAGCAGTTCTTC.

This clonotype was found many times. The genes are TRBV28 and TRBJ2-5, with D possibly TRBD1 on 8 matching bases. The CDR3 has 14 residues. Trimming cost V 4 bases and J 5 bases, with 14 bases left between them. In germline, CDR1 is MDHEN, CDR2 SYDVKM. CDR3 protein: CASSYPQGGETQYF. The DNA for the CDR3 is TGTGCCAGCAGTTACCCACAGGGGGGGGAGACCCAGTACTTC.

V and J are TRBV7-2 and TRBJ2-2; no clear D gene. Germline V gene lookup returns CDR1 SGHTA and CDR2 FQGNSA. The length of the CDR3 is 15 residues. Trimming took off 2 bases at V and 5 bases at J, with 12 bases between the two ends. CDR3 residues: CASSLSSSRTGELFF. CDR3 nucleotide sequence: TGTGCCAGCAGCTTAAGTAGCTCTAGGACCGGGGAGCTGTTTTTT.

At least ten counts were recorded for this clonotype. The CDR3: CASSFGRAETQYF. DNA of the CDR3: TGTGCCAGCAGCTTTGGCAGAGCAGAGACCCAGTACTTC. The chain combines TRBV7-2 with TRBJ2-5; D remains ambiguous. Germline lookup yields CDR1 SGHTA and CDR2 FQGNSA. The CDR3 loop spans 13 amino acids. The V end was cut by 3 bases, the J end by 4 bases, with 9 bases between. Drawing the rest from reference TRBV7-2 and TRBJ2-5, the complete variable domain is GAGVSQSPSNKVTEKGKDVELRCDPISGHTALYWYRQSLGQGLEFLIYFQGNSAPDKSGLPSDRFSAERTGGSVSTLTIQRTQQEDSAVYLCASSFGRAETQYFGPGTRLLVL.

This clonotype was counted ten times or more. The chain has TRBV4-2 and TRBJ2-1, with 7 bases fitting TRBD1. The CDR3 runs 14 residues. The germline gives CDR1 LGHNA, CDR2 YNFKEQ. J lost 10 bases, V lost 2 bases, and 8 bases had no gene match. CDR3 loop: CASSQTDRVGEQFF. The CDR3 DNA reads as TGTGCCAGCAGCCAAACCGACAGGGTGGGGGAGCAGTTCTTC.

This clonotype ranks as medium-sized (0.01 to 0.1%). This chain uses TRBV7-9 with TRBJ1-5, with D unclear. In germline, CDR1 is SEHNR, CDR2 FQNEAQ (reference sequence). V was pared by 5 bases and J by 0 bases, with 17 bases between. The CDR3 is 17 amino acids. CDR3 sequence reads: CASSRYEGGYSNQPQHF. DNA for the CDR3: TGTGCCAGCAGCCGTTACGAGGGCGGTTATAGCAATCAGCCCCAGCATTTT.

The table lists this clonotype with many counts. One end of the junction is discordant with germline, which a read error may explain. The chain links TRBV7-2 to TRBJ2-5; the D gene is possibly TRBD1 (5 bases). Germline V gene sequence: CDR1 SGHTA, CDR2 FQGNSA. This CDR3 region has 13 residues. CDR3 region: CASTKGPVEAQYF. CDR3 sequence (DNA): TGTGCCAGCACTAAGGGGCCCGTAGAGGCCCAGTACTTC.

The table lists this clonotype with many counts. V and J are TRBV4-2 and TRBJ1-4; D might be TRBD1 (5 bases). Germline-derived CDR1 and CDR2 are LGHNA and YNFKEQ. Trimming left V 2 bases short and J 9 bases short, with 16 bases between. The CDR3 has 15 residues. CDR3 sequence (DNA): TGTGCCAGCAGCCAAACCGACCGGGACCTGAAAAAACTGTTTTTT. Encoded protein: CASSQTDRDLKKLFF.

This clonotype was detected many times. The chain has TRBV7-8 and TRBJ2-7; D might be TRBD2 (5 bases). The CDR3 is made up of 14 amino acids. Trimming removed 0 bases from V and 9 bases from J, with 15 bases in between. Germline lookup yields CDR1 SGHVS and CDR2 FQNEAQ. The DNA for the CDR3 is TGTGCCAGCAGCTTAGCGGACGGGGTAGGGAGGCAGTACGTC. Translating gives CASSLADGVGRQYV.

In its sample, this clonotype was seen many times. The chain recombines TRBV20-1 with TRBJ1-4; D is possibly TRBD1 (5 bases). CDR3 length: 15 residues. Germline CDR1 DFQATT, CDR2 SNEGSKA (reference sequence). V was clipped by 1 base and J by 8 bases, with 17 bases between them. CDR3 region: CSARAGAALGEKLFF. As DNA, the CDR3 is TGCAGTGCTAGAGCTGGGGCAGCACTAGGGGAAAAACTGTTTTTT.

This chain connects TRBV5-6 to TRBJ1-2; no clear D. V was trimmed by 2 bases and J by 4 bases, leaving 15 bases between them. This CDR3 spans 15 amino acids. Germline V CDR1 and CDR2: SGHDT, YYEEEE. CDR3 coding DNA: TGTGCCAGCAGCTTAGGATATAGCCAGAGCTATGGCTACACCTTC. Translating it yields CASSLGYSQSYGYTF.

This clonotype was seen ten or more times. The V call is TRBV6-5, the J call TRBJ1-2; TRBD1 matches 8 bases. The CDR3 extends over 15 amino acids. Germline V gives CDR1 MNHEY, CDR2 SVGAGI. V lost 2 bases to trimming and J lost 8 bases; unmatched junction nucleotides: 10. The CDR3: CASSYPATGDGGYTF. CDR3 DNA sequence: TGTGCCAGCAGTTACCCCGCGACAGGGGATGGGGGCTACACCTTC.

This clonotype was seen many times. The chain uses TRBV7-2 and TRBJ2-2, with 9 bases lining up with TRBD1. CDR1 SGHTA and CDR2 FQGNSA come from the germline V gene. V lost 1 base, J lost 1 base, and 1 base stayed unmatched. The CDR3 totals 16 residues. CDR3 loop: CASSLGGQGNTGELFF. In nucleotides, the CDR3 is TGTGCCAGCAGCTTAGGGGGACAGGGGAACACCGGGGAGCTGTTTTTT.

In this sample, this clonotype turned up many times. The CDR3 DNA sequence: TGTGCCAGCAGTTTATCAGGCGGGGGAAGGACAGATACGCAGTATTTT. As protein: CASSLSGGGRTDTQYF. The gene calls are TRBV27 and TRBJ2-3; 7 bases match TRBD2. V dropped 0 bases and J dropped 3; count of bases not matched to a gene: 6. CDR3 length equals 16 residues. Germline values: CDR1 MNHEY, CDR2 SMNVEV (reference sequence).

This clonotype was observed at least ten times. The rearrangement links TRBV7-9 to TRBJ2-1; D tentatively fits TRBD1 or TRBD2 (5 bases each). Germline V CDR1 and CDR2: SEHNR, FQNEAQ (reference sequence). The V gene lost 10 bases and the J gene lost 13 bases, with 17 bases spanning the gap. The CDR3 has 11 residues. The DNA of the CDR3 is TGTGCCACCTACCTTCGAGGGGAACAGTTCTTC. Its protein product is CATYLRGEQFF.

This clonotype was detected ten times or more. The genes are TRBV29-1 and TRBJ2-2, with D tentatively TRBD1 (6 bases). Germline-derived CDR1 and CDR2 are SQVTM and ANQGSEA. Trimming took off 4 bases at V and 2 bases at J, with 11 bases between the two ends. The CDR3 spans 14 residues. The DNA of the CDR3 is TGCAGCGTTGGGGGCAGGGGTAACACCGGGGAGCTGTTTTTT. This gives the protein CSVGGRGNTGELFF.

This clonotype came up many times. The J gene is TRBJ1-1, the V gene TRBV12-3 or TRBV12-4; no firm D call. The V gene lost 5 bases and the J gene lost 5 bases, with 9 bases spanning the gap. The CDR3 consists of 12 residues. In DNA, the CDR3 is TGTGCCAGCAGTCCCTTAATTACTGAAGCTTTCTTT. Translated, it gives CASSPLITEAFF.

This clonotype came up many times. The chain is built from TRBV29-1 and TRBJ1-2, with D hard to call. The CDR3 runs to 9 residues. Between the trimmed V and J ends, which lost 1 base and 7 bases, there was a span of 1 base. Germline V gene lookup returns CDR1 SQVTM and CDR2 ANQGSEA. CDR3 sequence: CSVEGGYTF. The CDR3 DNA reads TGCAGCGTTGAAGGTGGCTACACCTTC.

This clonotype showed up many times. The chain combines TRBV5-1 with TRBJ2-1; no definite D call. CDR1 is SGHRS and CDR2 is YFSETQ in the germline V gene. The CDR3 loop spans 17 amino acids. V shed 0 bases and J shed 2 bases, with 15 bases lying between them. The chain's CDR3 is CASSLGGPIRTYNEQFF. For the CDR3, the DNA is TGCGCCAGCAGCTTGGGGGGTCCAATCCGTACCTACAATGAGCAGTTCTTC.